This is a list of T cell receptor beta chains from one sample in a study of lymphopenia after photon versus proton radiotherapy. Data came from immunoSEQ multiplex PCR; TCRdb stores just in-frame clones and leaves some out. Among some 70,000 clones listed, about 89% were seen once. Sequencing was performed on peripheral blood, taken from a patient treated with proton-based radiotherapy. These TCRs come from a man older than 75 with esophageal cancer. Both conserved end residues are part of each CDR3. Each record gives: J gene, D gene, V gene, clone size, CDR3 protein, CDR3 DNA. A D gene is named only where the DNA matches it firmly. Size tells how often a clone was seen (once, few, many) or the class of an expanded clone, and some rows leave it out.

j_call: TRBJ2-7; d_call: -; v_call: TRBV4-3; clone_size: -; cdr3_aa: CASSQDISLSYEQYF; cdr3_nt: TGCGCCAGCAGCCAAGATATATCCCTTTCCTACGAGCAGTACTTC
j_call: TRBJ2-2; d_call: -; v_call: TRBV10-1; clone_size: -; cdr3_aa: CASSENKNTGELFF; cdr3_nt: TGCGCCAGCAGTGAGAACAAGAACACCGGGGAGCTGTTTTTT
j_call: TRBJ2-7; d_call: TRBD2; v_call: TRBV6-5; clone_size: -; cdr3_aa: CASSYWGGEQYF; cdr3_nt: TGTGCCAGCAGCTATTGGGGGGGCGAGCAGTACTTC
j_call: TRBJ2-3; d_call: TRBD2; v_call: TRBV10-3; clone_size: -; cdr3_aa: CAISESGSGGAHTQYF; cdr3_nt: TGTGCCATCAGTGAGTCGGGAAGCGGGGGGGCCCATACGCAGTATTTT
j_call: TRBJ1-1; d_call: -; v_call: TRBV20-1; clone_size: -; cdr3_aa: CSARGNTEAFF; cdr3_nt: TGCAGTGCAAGAGGGAACACTGAAGCTTTCTTT
j_call: TRBJ1-2; d_call: -; v_call: TRBV18; clone_size: -; cdr3_aa: CASSPRQGPPYGYTF; cdr3_nt: TGTGCCAGCTCACCCCGCCAGGGGCCCCCGTATGGCTACACCTTC
j_call: TRBJ2-3; d_call: -; v_call: TRBV5-6; clone_size: -; cdr3_aa: CASSLKEGTYTDTQYF; cdr3_nt: TGTGCCAGCAGCTTGAAGGAGGGAACTTACACAGATACGCAGTATTTT
j_call: TRBJ1-5; d_call: -; v_call: TRBV7-9; clone_size: few; cdr3_aa: CASSLAGGSHQPQHF; cdr3_nt: TGTGCCAGCAGCTTAGCGGGGGGCAGCCATCAGCCCCAGCATTTT
j_call: TRBJ1-2; d_call: -; v_call: TRBV5-1; clone_size: -; cdr3_aa: CASSWSGGNYGYTF; cdr3_nt: TGCGCCAGCAGCTGGAGTGGGGGCAACTATGGCTACACCTTC
j_call: TRBJ1-3; d_call: -; v_call: TRBV4-2; clone_size: -; cdr3_aa: CASSQDSTAGNTIYF; cdr3_nt: TGTGCCAGCAGCCAAGATTCGACAGCTGGAAACACCATATATTTT
j_call: TRBJ2-5; d_call: -; v_call: TRBV10-3; clone_size: -; cdr3_aa: CAISGGAALVQETQYF; cdr3_nt: TGTGCCATCAGTGGAGGGGCTGCCTTGGTCCAAGAGACCCAGTACTTC
j_call: TRBJ2-7; d_call: TRBD2; v_call: TRBV6-6; clone_size: -; cdr3_aa: CASTTGSGGVYEQYF; cdr3_nt: TGTGCCAGCACCACCGGATCGGGGGGGGTCTACGAGCAGTACTTC
j_call: TRBJ2-3; d_call: -; v_call: TRBV7-9; clone_size: few; cdr3_aa: CASSLNWASTDTQYF; cdr3_nt: TGTGCCAGCAGCTTAAATTGGGCTAGCACAGATACGCAGTATTTT
j_call: TRBJ2-7; d_call: TRBD2; v_call: TRBV9; clone_size: few; cdr3_aa: CASSRTSGAAYEQYF; cdr3_nt: TGTGCCAGCAGCAGGACTAGCGGGGCGGCCTACGAGCAGTACTTC
j_call: TRBJ2-2; d_call: TRBD1; v_call: TRBV18; clone_size: -; cdr3_aa: CASSRQGQGNTGELFF; cdr3_nt: TGTGCCAGCTCAAGACAGGGGCAAGGGAACACCGGGGAGCTGTTTTTT
j_call: TRBJ1-2; d_call: -; v_call: TRBV19; clone_size: -; cdr3_aa: CASSTSGNYGYTF; cdr3_nt: TGTGCCAGTAGTACCTCGGGGAACTATGGCTACACCTTC
j_call: TRBJ1-1; d_call: -; v_call: TRBV2; clone_size: -; cdr3_aa: CASSSEFSRGTEAFF; cdr3_nt: TGTGCCAGCAGCTCCGAATTTTCCAGGGGCACTGAAGCTTTCTTT
j_call: TRBJ1-4; d_call: -; v_call: TRBV10-3; clone_size: once; cdr3_aa: CAISEGATNEKLFF; cdr3_nt: TGTGCCATCAGTGAGGGGGCAACTAATGAAAAACTGTTTTTT
j_call: TRBJ2-2; d_call: -; v_call: TRBV21-1; clone_size: once; cdr3_aa: CASSKVRGGDPGELFF; cdr3_nt: TGTGCCAGCAGCAAAGTTAGGGGCGGGGACCCCGGGGAGCTGTTTTTT
j_call: TRBJ2-7; d_call: TRBD2; v_call: TRBV5-4; clone_size: -; cdr3_aa: CASSGLRGREVHEQYF; cdr3_nt: TGTGCCAGCAGCGGGTTGCGCGGGCGGGAGGTTCACGAGCAGTACTTC
j_call: TRBJ1-1; d_call: -; v_call: TRBV9; clone_size: -; cdr3_aa: CARNREPNTEAFF; cdr3_nt: TGTGCCAGAAACAGGGAGCCGAACACTGAAGCTTTCTTT
j_call: TRBJ2-7; d_call: TRBD1; v_call: TRBV6-5; clone_size: -; cdr3_aa: CASSYSWTGTYEQYF; cdr3_nt: TGTGCCAGCAGTTACTCCTGGACAGGGACGTACGAGCAGTACTTC
j_call: TRBJ1-2; d_call: -; v_call: TRBV28; clone_size: -; cdr3_aa: CASSLTRTNGYTF; cdr3_nt: TGTGCCAGCAGTTTAACTCGGACAAATGGCTACACCTTC
j_call: TRBJ2-7; d_call: -; v_call: TRBV7-9; clone_size: -; cdr3_aa: CASSLYVRGWEQYF; cdr3_nt: TGTGCCAGCAGCTTATATGTCAGGGGATGGGAGCAGTACTTC
j_call: TRBJ2-3; d_call: -; v_call: TRBV18; clone_size: -; cdr3_aa: CASSPRPGALTDTQYF; cdr3_nt: TGTGCCAGCTCACCACGGCCGGGGGCGTTGACAGATACGCAGTATTTT
j_call: TRBJ2-2; d_call: -; v_call: TRBV6-4; clone_size: -; cdr3_aa: CASSDSWGPPGELFF; cdr3_nt: TGTGCCAGCAGTGACTCGTGGGGGCCCCCCGGGGAGCTGTTTTTT
j_call: TRBJ1-1; d_call: -; v_call: TRBV5-1; clone_size: -; cdr3_aa: CASSLQGGGTEAFF; cdr3_nt: TGCGCCAGCAGCTTACAGGGTGGGGGCACTGAAGCTTTCTTT
j_call: TRBJ2-1; d_call: TRBD2; v_call: TRBV15; clone_size: -; cdr3_aa: CATSRDRVGGPSYNEQFF; cdr3_nt: TGTGCCACCAGCAGAGATCGGGTGGGAGGGCCTTCCTACAATGAGCAGTTCTTC
j_call: TRBJ2-1; d_call: TRBD1; v_call: TRBV4-2; clone_size: -; cdr3_aa: CASSQGQGTNEQFF; cdr3_nt: TGTGCCAGCAGCCAGGGACAGGGAACAAATGAGCAGTTCTTC
j_call: TRBJ1-2; d_call: TRBD1; v_call: TRBV29-1; clone_size: -; cdr3_aa: CSATDRVWFGYTF; cdr3_nt: TGCAGCGCTACGGACAGGGTTTGGTTTGGCTACACCTTC
j_call: TRBJ1-3; d_call: -; v_call: TRBV30; clone_size: -; cdr3_aa: CAWSEDRTGNTIYF; cdr3_nt: TGTGCCTGGAGCGAGGACAGAACCGGAAACACCATATATTTT
j_call: TRBJ2-3; d_call: TRBD2; v_call: TRBV2; clone_size: -; cdr3_aa: CASSVAGGTDTQYF; cdr3_nt: TGTGCCAGCAGTGTTGCGGGAGGAACCGATACGCAGTATTTT
j_call: TRBJ1-3; d_call: -; v_call: TRBV6-5; clone_size: -; cdr3_aa: CASNPRGGGGGTIYF; cdr3_nt: TGTGCCAGCAACCCCCGCGGGGGCGGGGGTGGCACCATATATTTT
j_call: TRBJ1-2; d_call: TRBD1; v_call: TRBV2; clone_size: -; cdr3_aa: CASQAGTGALGYTF; cdr3_nt: TGTGCCAGCCAAGCCGGGACAGGGGCACTAGGCTACACCTTC
j_call: TRBJ1-5; d_call: -; v_call: TRBV13; clone_size: -; cdr3_aa: CASSFGRNQPQHF; cdr3_nt: TGTGCCAGCAGCTTCGGCCGCAATCAGCCCCAGCATTTT
j_call: TRBJ1-2; d_call: -; v_call: TRBV4-1; clone_size: -; cdr3_aa: CASSEGRNYGYTF; cdr3_nt: TGCGCCAGCAGCGAGGGACGGAACTATGGCTACACCTTC
j_call: TRBJ2-3; d_call: TRBD2; v_call: TRBV4-3; clone_size: once; cdr3_aa: CASSLGLAGTDTQYF; cdr3_nt: TGCGCCAGCAGCCTGGGACTAGCGGGGACAGATACGCAGTATTTT